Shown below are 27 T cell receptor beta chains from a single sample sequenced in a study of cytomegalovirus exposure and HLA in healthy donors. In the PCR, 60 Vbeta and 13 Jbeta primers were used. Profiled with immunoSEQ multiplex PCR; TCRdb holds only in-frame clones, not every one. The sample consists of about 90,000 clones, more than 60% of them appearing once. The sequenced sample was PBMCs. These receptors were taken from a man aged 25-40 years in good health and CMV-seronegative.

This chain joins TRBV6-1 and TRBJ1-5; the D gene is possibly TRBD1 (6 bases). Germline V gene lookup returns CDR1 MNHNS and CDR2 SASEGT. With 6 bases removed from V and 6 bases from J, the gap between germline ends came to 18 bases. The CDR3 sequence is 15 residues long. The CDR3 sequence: CASRKQGGTGQPQHF. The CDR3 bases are TGTGCCAGCAGAAAACAGGGTGGTACGGGTCAGCCCCAGCATTTT.

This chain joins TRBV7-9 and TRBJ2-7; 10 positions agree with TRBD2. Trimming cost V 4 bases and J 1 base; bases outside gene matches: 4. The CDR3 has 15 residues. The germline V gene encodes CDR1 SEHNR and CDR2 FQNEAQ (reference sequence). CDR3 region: CASSSLAGASYEQYF. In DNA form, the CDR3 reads TGTGCCAGCAGCTCGCTAGCGGGAGCGTCCTACGAGCAGTACTTC.

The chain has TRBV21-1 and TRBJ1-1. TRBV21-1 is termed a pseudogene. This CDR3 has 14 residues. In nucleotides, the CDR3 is TGTGCCAGCAGCAAAGGGACGGGATTTTTTGAAGCTTTCTTT. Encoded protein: CASSKGTGFFEAFF.

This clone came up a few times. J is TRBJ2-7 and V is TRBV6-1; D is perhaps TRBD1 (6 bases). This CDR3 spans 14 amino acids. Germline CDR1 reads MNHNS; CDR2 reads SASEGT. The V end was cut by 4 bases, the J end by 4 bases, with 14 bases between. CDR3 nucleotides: TGTGCCAGCAGTGCGACAGGAAATGGATACGAGCAGTACTTC. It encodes CASSATGNGYEQYF.

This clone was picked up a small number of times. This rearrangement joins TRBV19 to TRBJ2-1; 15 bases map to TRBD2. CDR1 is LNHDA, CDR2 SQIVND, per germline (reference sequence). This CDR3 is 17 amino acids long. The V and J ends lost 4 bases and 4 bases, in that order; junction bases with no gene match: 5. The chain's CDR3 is CASSTRTSGGGYNEQFF. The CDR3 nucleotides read TGTGCCAGTAGTACTCGGACTAGCGGGGGGGGGTACAATGAGCAGTTCTTC.

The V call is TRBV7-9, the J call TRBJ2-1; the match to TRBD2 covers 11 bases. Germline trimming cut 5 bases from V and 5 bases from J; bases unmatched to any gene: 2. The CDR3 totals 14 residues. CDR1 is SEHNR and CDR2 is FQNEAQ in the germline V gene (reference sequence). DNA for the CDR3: TGTGCCAGCAGCCGTAGCGGGAGGGACAATGAGCAGTTCTTC. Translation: CASSRSGRDNEQFF.

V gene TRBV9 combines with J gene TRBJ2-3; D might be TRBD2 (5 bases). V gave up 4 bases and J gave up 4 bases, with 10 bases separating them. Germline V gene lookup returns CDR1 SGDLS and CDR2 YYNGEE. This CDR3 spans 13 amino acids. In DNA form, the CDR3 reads TGTGCCAGCAGCCGGACTTCCGCAGATACGCAGTATTTT. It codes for CASSRTSADTQYF.

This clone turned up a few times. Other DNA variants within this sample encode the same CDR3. The CDR3 loop reads CASSPRGTGELFF. DNA for the CDR3: TGTGCCAGCAGCCCTAGGGGTACCGGGGAGCTGTTTTTT. The chain combines TRBV11-3 with TRBJ2-2, with a tentative D call TRBD1 (5 bases). The V end was cut by 5 bases, the J end by 5 bases, with 9 bases between. The CDR3 length is 13 residues. Per germline, CDR1 SGHNT and CDR2 YENEEA.

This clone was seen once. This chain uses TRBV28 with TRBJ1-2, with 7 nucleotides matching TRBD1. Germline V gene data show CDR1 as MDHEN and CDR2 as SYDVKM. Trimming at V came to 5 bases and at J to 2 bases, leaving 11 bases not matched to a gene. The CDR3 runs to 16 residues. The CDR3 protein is CASSPTTGQINYGYTF. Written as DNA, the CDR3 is TGTGCCAGCAGTCCAACAACGGGACAGATCAACTATGGCTACACCTTC.

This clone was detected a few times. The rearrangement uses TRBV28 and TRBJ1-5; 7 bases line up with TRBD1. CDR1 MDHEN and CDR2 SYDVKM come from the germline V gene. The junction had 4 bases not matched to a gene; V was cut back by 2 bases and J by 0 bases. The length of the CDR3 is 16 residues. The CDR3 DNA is TGTGCCAGCAGTTTAAGGGACAGTTATAGCAATCAGCCCCAGCATTTT. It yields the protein CASSLRDSYSNQPQHF.

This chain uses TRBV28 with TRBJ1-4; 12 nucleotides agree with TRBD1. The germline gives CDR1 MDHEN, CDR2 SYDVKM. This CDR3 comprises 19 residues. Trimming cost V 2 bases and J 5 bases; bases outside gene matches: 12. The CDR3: CASSLVGGTGGIRNEKLFF. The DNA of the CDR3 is TGTGCCAGCAGTTTAGTAGGCGGGACAGGGGGCATTAGAAATGAAAAACTGTTTTTT.

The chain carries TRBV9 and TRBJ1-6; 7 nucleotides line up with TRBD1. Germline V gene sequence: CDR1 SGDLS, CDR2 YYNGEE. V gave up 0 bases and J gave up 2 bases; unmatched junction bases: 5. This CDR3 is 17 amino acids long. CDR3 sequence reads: CASSVDPGGAYNSPLHF. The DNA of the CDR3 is TGTGCCAGCAGCGTAGATCCAGGGGGAGCCTATAATTCACCCCTCCACTTT.

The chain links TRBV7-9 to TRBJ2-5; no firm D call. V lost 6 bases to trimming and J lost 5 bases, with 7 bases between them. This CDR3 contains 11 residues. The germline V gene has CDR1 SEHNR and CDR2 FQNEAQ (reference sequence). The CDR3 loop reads CASRFRETQYF. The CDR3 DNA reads TGTGCCAGCAGATTCCGGGAGACCCAGTACTTC.

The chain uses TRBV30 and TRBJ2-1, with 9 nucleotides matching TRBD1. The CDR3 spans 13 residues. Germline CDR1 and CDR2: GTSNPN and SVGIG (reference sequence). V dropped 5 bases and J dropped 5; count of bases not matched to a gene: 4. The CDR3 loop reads CAWGQGWDNEQFF. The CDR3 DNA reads TGTGCCTGGGGACAGGGGTGGGACAATGAGCAGTTCTTC.

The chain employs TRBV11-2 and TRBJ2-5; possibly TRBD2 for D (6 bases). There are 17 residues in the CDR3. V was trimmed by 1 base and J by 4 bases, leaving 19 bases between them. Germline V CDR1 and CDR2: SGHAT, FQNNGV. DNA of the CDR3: TGTGCCAGCAGCTTAGGCCGGGGGAGGACGATTGGAGAGACCCAGTACTTC. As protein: CASSLGRGRTIGETQYF. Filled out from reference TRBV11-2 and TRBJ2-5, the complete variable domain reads EAGVAQSPRYKIIEKRQSVAFWCNPISGHATLYWYQQILGQGPKLLIQFQNNGVVDDSQLPKDRFSAERLKGVDSTLKIQPAKLEDSAVYLCASSLGRGRTIGETQYFGPGTRLLVL.

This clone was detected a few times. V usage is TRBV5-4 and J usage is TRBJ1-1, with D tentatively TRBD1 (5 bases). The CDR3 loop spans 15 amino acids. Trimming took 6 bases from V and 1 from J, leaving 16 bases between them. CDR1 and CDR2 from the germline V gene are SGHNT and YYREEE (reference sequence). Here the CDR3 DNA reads TGTGCCAGCAAATGGGGCGCGCGGGAGAACACTGAAGCTTTCTTT. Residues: CASKWGARENTEAFF. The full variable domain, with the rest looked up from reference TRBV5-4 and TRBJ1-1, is ETGVTQSPTHLIKTRGQQVTLRCSSQSGHNTVSWYQQALGQGPQFIFQYYREEENGRGNFPPRFSGLQFPNYSSELNVNALELDDSALYLCASKWGARENTEAFFGQGTRLTVV.

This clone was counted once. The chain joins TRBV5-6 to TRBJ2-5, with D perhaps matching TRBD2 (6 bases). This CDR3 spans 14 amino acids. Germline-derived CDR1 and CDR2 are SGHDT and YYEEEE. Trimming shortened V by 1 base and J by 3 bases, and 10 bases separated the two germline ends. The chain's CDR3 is CASSLLGGKETQYF. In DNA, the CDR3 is TGTGCCAGCAGCTTGTTGGGCGGGAAAGAGACCCAGTACTTC.

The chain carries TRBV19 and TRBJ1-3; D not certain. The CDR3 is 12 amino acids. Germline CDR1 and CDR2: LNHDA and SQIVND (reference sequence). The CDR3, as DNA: TGTGGAGCGGAAAGCTCTGGAAACACCATATATTTT. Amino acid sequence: CGAESSGNTIYF.

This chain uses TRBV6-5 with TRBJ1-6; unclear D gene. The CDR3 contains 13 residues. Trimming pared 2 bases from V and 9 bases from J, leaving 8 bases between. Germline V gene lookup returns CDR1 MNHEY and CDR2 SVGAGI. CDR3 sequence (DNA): TGTGCCAGCAGTTACGAGAGGGTTTCACCCCTCCACTTT. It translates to CASSYERVSPLHF.

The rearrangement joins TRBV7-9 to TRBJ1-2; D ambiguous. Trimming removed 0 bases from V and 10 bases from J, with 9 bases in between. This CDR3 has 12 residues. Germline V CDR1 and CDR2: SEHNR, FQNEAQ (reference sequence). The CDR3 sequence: CASSLAASFYTF. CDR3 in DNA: TGTGCCAGCAGCTTAGCGGCATCCTTCTACACCTTC.

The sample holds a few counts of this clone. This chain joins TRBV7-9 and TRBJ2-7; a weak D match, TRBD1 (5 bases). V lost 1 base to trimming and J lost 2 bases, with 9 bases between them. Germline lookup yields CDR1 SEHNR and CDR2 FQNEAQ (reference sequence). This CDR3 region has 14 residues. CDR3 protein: CASSLVQGTYEQYF. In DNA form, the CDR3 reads TGTGCCAGCAGCTTAGTCCAGGGAACCTACGAGCAGTACTTC.

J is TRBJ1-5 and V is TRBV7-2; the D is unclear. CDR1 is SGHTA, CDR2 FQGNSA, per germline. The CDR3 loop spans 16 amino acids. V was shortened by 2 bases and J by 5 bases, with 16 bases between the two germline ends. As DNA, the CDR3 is TGTGCCAGCAGCTTAAGAGCACTCCCCGGGGATCAGCCCCAGCATTTT. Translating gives CASSLRALPGDQPQHF.

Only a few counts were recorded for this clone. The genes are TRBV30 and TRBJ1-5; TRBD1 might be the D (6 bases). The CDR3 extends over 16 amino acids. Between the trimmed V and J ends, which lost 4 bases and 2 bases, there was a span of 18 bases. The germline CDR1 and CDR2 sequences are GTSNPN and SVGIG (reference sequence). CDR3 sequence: CAWNNPGRGGNQPQHF. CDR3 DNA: TGTGCCTGGAACAACCCGGGCAGGGGTGGCAATCAGCCCCAGCATTTT.

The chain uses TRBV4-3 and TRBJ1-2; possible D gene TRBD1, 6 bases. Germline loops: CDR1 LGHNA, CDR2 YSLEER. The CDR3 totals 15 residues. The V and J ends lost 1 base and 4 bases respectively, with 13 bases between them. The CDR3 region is CASSQVREQGYGYTF. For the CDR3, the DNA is TGCGCCAGCAGCCAAGTTCGGGAACAGGGCTATGGCTACACCTTC.

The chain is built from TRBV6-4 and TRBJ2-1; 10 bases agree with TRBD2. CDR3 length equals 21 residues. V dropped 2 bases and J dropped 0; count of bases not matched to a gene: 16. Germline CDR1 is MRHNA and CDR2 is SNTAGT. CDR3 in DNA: TGTGCCAGCAGTGACGAAGTCGGGTCTAGCGGGGGCCGTAGCTCCTACAATGAGCAGTTCTTC. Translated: CASSDEVGSSGGRSSYNEQFF.

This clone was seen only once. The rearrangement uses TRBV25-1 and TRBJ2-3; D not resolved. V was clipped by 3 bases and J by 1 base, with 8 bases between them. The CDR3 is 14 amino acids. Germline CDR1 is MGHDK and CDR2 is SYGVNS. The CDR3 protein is CASSEARGTDTQYF. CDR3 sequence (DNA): TGTGCCAGCAGTGAGGCCCGGGGCACAGATACGCAGTATTTT. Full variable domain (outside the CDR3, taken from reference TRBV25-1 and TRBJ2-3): EADIYQTPRYLVIGTGKKITLECSQTMGHDKMYWYQQDPGMELHLIHYSYGVNSTEKGDLSSESTVSRIRTEHFPLTLESARPSHTSQYLCASSEARGTDTQYFGPGTRLTVL.

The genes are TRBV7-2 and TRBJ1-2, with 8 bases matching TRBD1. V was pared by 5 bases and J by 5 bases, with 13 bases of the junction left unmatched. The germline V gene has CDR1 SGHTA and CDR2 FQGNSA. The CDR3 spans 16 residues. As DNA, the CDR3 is TGTGCCAGCAGCCCCGCGGGACAGGCTTTTTTATATGGCTACACCTTC. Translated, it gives CASSPAGQAFLYGYTF.